This TCR beta chain was obtained from a study of response to subunit inactivated influenza vaccine. Only a few counts were recorded for this clonotype. Its antigen is currently unknown. Notes on the study in general: Only a handful of new T cells, the authors suggested, are recruited with each seasonal influenza vaccination.

Between the trimmed V and J ends, which lost 0 bases and 3 bases, there was a span of 12 bases. This CDR3 is 15 amino acids long. Germline-derived CDR1 and CDR2 are LGHNA and YSLEER. From the RT-PCR reads, TCRdb called clonotypes with MiXCR, one entry per CDR3 protein. Of 450,000 to 600,000 distinct CDR3 sequences listed, more than 7% were seen once; the top ten hold about an eighth. The sample here was PBMCs from blood, taken around 2 years after vaccination. The source is a man between 50 and 70 years old who received an inactivated influenza vaccine. The V and J genes are TRBV4-3 and TRBJ2-7, with D possibly TRBD1 on 5 matching bases. The CDR3 nucleotides are TGCGCCAGCAGCCAAGAAGGCGGCAGGGTCTACGAGCAGTACTTC. Encoded protein: CASSQEGGRVYEQYF.